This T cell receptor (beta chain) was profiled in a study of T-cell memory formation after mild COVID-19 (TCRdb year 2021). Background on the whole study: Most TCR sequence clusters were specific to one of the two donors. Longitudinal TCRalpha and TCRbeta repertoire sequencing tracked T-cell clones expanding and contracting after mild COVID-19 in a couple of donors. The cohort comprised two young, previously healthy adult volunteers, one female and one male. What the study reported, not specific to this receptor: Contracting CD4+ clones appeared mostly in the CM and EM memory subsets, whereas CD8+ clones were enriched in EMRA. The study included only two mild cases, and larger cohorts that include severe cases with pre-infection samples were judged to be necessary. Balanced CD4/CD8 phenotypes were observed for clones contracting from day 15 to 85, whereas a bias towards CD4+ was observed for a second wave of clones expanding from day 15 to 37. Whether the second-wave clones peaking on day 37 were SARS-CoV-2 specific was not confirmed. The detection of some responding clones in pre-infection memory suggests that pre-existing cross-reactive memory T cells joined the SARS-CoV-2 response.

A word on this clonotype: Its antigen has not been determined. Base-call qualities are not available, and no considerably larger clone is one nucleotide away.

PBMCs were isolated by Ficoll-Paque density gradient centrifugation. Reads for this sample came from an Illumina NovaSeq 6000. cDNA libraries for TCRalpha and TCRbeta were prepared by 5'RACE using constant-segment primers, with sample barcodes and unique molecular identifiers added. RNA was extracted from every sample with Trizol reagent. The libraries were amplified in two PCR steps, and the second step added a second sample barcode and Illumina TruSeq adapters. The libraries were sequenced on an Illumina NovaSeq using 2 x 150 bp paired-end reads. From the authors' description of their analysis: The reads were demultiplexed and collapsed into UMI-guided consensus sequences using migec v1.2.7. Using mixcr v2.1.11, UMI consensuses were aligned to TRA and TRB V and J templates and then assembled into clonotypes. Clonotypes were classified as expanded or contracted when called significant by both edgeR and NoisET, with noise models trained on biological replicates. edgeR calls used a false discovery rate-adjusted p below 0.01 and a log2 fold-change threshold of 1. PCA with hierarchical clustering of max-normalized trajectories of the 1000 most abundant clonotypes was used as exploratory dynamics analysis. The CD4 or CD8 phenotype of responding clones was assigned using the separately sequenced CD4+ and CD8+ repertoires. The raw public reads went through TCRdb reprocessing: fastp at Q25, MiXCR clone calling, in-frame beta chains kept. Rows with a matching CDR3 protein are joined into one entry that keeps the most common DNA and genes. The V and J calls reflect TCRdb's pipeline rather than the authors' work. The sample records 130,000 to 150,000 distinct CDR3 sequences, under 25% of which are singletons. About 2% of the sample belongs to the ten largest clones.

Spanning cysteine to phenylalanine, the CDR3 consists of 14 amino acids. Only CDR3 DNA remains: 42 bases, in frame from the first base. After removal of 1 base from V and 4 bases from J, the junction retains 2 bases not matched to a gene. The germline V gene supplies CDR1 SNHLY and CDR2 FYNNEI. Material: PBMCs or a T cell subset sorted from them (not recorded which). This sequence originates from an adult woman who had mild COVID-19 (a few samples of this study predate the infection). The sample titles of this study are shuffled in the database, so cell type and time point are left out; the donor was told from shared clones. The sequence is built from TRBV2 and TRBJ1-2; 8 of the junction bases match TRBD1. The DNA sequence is TGTGCCAGCAGTGAAGGGACAGGGCCCTATGGCTACACCTTC. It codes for CASSEGTGPYGYTF.